Detailed here is one T cell receptor (beta chain). The CDR3 runs to 16 residues. V lost 1 base, J lost 1 base, and 14 bases lay in between. CDR1 and CDR2 (germline): SQVTM, ANQGSEA. This record belongs to a study of early T cells in non-severe SARS-CoV-2 infection. TCRdb re-analysed the 5' RACE reads in MiXCR, keeping a single row per CDR3 protein. The sample has 53,000 or so distinct CDR3 sequences, about 7.4% seen once. The sequence was obtained from an adult who was a healthcare worker with PCR-confirmed SARS-CoV-2 infection or an uninfected control (not recorded which). V is TRBV29-1 and J is TRBJ2-1; D may be TRBD1 (5 bases). The source material was whole blood. For the CDR3, the DNA is TGCAGCGTTGAAGGGGGCAGGTTCGGGTCCTACAATGAGCAGTTCTTC. Amino acid sequence: CSVEGGRFGSYNEQFF.